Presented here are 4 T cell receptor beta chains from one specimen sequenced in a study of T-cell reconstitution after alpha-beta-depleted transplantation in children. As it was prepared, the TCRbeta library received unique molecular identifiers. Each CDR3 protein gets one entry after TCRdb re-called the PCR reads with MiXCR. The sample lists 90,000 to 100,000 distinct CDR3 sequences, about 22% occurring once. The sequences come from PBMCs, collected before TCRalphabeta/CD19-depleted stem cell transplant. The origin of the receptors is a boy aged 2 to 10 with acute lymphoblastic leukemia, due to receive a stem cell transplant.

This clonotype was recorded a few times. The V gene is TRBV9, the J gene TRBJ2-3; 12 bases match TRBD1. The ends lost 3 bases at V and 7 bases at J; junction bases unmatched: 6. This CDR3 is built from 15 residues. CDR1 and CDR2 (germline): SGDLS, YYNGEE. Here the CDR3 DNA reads TGTGCCAGCAGCGCCGGGACAGGGGGCTCAAATACGCAGTATTTT. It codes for CASSAGTGGSNTQYF.

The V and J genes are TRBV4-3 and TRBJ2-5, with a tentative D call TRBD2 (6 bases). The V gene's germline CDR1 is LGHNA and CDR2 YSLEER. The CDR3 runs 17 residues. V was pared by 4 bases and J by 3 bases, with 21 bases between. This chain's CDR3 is CASSLLYLVGGKETQYF. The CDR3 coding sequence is TGCGCCAGCAGCCTCTTATACCTGGTGGGGGGAAAAGAGACCCAGTACTTC.

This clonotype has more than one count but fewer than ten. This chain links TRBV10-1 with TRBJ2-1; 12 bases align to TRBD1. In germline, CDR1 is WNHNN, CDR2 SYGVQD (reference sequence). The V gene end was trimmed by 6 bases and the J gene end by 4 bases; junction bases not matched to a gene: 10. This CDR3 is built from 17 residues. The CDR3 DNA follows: TGCGCCAGCAGCCCCCCCGGGACAGGGGGCGGTTACAATGAGCAGTTCTTC. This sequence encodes CASSPPGTGGGYNEQFF.

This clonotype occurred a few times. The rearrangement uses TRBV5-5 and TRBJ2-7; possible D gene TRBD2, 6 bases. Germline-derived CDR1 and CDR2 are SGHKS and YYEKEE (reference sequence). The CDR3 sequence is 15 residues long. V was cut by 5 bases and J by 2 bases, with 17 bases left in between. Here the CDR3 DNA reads TGTGCCAGCAGTCCCGGGACTGCAGGGCCCTACGAGCAGTACTTC. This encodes CASSPGTAGPYEQYF.